These T cell receptor beta chains were read from a single sample in a study of CD4+ T cells in melanoma. Libraries were prepared by immunoSEQ multiplex PCR; TCRdb keeps only in-frame clonotypes and omits some of them. The table lists 10,000 or so clones, roughly two thirds of them singletons. Sequenced material: cells from a culture (not recorded whether cultured in vitro). These receptors came from a human donor with melanoma. CDR3s include the opening cysteine and the closing phenylalanine or tryptophan. Each record gives: CDR3 DNA, CDR3 protein, V gene, D gene, J gene, clone size. D genes are given only for firm matches. Rows give clone size only sometimes, using once, few, many, or a class for an expanded clone.

CDR3 DNA: TGTGCCAGCTCCGGGGCAATTCTTCGGGGGGGCGAGACCCAGTACTTC
CDR3 protein: CASSGAILRGGETQYF
V gene: TRBV18
D gene: TRBD2
J gene: TRBJ2-5
clone size: .

CDR3 DNA: TGTGCCAGCAGTTACTCGGAAGTCACTGAAGCTTTCTTT
CDR3 protein: CASSYSEVTEAFF
V gene: TRBV6-5
D gene: .
J gene: TRBJ1-1
clone size: .

CDR3 DNA: TGCGCCAGCAGTGGACAGGGGGTCGTTACTAATGAAAAACTGTTTTTT
CDR3 protein: CASSGQGVVTNEKLFF
V gene: TRBV10-2
D gene: TRBD1
J gene: TRBJ1-4
clone size: .

CDR3 DNA: TGTGCCAGCAGCCAAGCGGGTATGAACACTGAAGCTTTCTTT
CDR3 protein: CASSQAGMNTEAFF
V gene: TRBV14
D gene: .
J gene: TRBJ1-1
clone size: .

CDR3 DNA: TGTGCCAGCAGCGTAGGTGACAGAAACTACGAGCAGTACTTC
CDR3 protein: CASSVGDRNYEQYF
V gene: TRBV9
D gene: .
J gene: TRBJ2-7
clone size: .

CDR3 DNA: TGTGCCATCAGTGAGTCGACTCCCTACGAGCAGTACTTC
CDR3 protein: CAISESTPYEQYF
V gene: TRBV10-3
D gene: .
J gene: TRBJ2-7
clone size: .

CDR3 DNA: TGTGCCAGCAGCCAAGGTGCAGGGGCTGGAAACACCATATATTTT
CDR3 protein: CASSQGAGAGNTIYF
V gene: TRBV14
D gene: .
J gene: TRBJ1-3
clone size: .

CDR3 DNA: TGTGCCAGCAGATTGAACACTGAAGCTTTCTTT
CDR3 protein: CASRLNTEAFF
V gene: TRBV2
D gene: .
J gene: TRBJ1-1
clone size: few

CDR3 DNA: TGTGCCAGCAGCCAGAATCGGGGGGGGCTCCAAGAGACCCAGTACTTC
CDR3 protein: CASSQNRGGLQETQYF
V gene: TRBV11-2
D gene: TRBD2
J gene: TRBJ2-5
clone size: .

CDR3 DNA: TGTGCCAGCAGCTTTGCGGGGCTCTACAATGAGCAGTTCTTC
CDR3 protein: CASSFAGLYNEQFF
V gene: TRBV5-6
D gene: .
J gene: TRBJ2-1
clone size: .

CDR3 DNA: TGCAGCGTTGGGCTCGGGGGGCACAATTCACCCCTCCACTTT
CDR3 protein: CSVGLGGHNSPLHF
V gene: TRBV29-1
D gene: .
J gene: TRBJ1-6
clone size: .

CDR3 DNA: TGCGCCAGCAGCCGAACGGGACGGAATCCCATACTCTCCTACGAGCAGTACTTC
CDR3 protein: CASSRTGRNPILSYEQYF
V gene: TRBV5-1
D gene: .
J gene: TRBJ2-7
clone size: .

CDR3 DNA: TGTGCCAGCAGCGCCTATACAGTGAACACTGAAGCTTTCTTT
CDR3 protein: CASSAYTVNTEAFF
V gene: TRBV7-2
D gene: .
J gene: TRBJ1-1
clone size: .

CDR3 DNA: TGTGCCAGCAGCTTGGGACTCTTTAACTATGGCTACACCTTC
CDR3 protein: CASSLGLFNYGYTF
V gene: TRBV7-2
D gene: .
J gene: TRBJ1-2
clone size: .

CDR3 DNA: TGTGCCAGCAGTCAAGACCACTACAATGAGCAGTTCTTC
CDR3 protein: CASSQDHYNEQFF
V gene: TRBV6-5
D gene: .
J gene: TRBJ2-1
clone size: .

CDR3 DNA: TGTGCCAGCAGTGAAGCCCCCAGGGCTTATGGCTACACCTTC
CDR3 protein: CASSEAPRAYGYTF
V gene: TRBV6-1
D gene: .
J gene: TRBJ1-2
clone size: few

CDR3 DNA: TGTGCCAGCAGCTTAGCCTCTAGCGGGGGAATAGGTGAGCAGTTCTTC
CDR3 protein: CASSLASSGGIGEQFF
V gene: TRBV7-3
D gene: TRBD2
J gene: TRBJ2-1
clone size: few

CDR3 DNA: TGCGCCAGCAGCCGTGGGGGGACAGGGGGCGGATACGAGCAGTACTTC
CDR3 protein: CASSRGGTGGGYEQYF
V gene: TRBV5-1
D gene: TRBD1
J gene: TRBJ2-7
clone size: .

CDR3 DNA: TGTGCCAGCGGCGATAGCGGGCTGAGCACAGATACGCAGTATTTT
CDR3 protein: CASGDSGLSTDTQYF
V gene: TRBV5-5
D gene: TRBD2
J gene: TRBJ2-3
clone size: .

CDR3 DNA: TGTGCCAGCAGTAAAAAACAGGGGCTTCCCTACGAGCAGTACTTC
CDR3 protein: CASSKKQGLPYEQYF
V gene: TRBV27
D gene: TRBD1
J gene: TRBJ2-7
clone size: .

CDR3 DNA: TGTGCCACCAGCAGCGACTGGCCCTATCAGCCCCAGCATTTT
CDR3 protein: CATSSDWPYQPQHF
V gene: TRBV15
D gene: .
J gene: TRBJ1-5
clone size: .

CDR3 DNA: TGTGCCAGCAGCACCGGGACGGCCGGGAGGACAGATACGCAGTATTTT
CDR3 protein: CASSTGTAGRTDTQYF
V gene: TRBV5-8
D gene: TRBD2
J gene: TRBJ2-3
clone size: .

CDR3 DNA: TGTGCCAGCAGCGTAGTCGTGGGGGGGCCTCTAGAGCAGTTCTTC
CDR3 protein: CASSVVVGGPLEQFF
V gene: TRBV9
D gene: .
J gene: TRBJ2-1
clone size: .

CDR3 DNA: TGTGCCAGCAGTTTTGGGGACAGGGTCACTGAAGCTTTCTTT
CDR3 protein: CASSFGDRVTEAFF
V gene: TRBV28
D gene: TRBD1
J gene: TRBJ1-1
clone size: .

CDR3 DNA: TGTGCCAGCTCACCTGACATGTCCAAAAGCTACACCTTC
CDR3 protein: CASSPDMSKSYTF
V gene: TRBV18
D gene: .
J gene: TRBJ1-2
clone size: .

CDR3 DNA: TGTGCCAGCAGCTTAGCAGGACAGCCCCAGCATTTT
CDR3 protein: CASSLAGQPQHF
V gene: TRBV11-3
D gene: .
J gene: TRBJ1-5
clone size: .

CDR3 DNA: TGTGCCAGCAGCTTGGAAGACAGGGATAAAGCTTTCTTT
CDR3 protein: CASSLEDRDKAFF
V gene: TRBV5-6
D gene: TRBD1
J gene: TRBJ1-1
clone size: once

CDR3 DNA: TGTGCCAGCTCACCTACAAGCTCGGGTGGGAACACTGAAGCTTTCTTT
CDR3 protein: CASSPTSSGGNTEAFF
V gene: TRBV18
D gene: .
J gene: TRBJ1-1
clone size: .

CDR3 DNA: TGCGCCAGCAGCCAAGAGGGACTAGCGGGTTTCTACGAGCAGTACTTC
CDR3 protein: CASSQEGLAGFYEQYF
V gene: TRBV4-1
D gene: TRBD2
J gene: TRBJ2-7
clone size: few

CDR3 DNA: TGCGCCAGCAGCCCGTCCGGGACATACAATGAGCAGTTCTTC
CDR3 protein: CASSPSGTYNEQFF
V gene: TRBV5-1
D gene: .
J gene: TRBJ2-1
clone size: .